Listed below are T cell receptor beta chains from one sample, sequenced in a study of cytomegalovirus exposure and HLA in healthy donors. Profiling relied on immunoSEQ multiplex PCR, and the TCRdb table lists in-frame clones only, not all of them. The sample consists of 150,000 or so clones, around 79% of them appearing once. Source material: PBMCs. The receptors were gathered from a man aged 25-45 years in good health and CMV-seropositive. The CDR3 runs from the conserved cysteine through the conserved F or W. The order of the fields is D gene, V gene, clone size, J gene, CDR3 protein, CDR3 DNA. The D gene is left open where the match is weak. Clone size is not always given. Where it is, it says once, few, many or a class for expanded clones.

TRBD2,TRBV7-7,NA,TRBJ2-2,CASSLSSSGATGELFF,TGTGCCAGCAGCTTATCGTCTAGCGGGGCCACCGGGGAGCTGTTTTTT
NA,TRBV30,NA,TRBJ2-7,CAWSVRGGTYEQYF,TGTGCCTGGAGTGTAAGGGGCGGAACCTACGAGCAGTACTTC
NA,TRBV9,once,TRBJ1-5,CASSVGLNQPQHF,TGTGCCAGCAGTGTGGGGCTTAATCAGCCCCAGCATTTT
NA,TRBV5-4,NA,TRBJ2-2,CASSLASRGTGELFF,TGTGCCAGCAGCTTGGCTAGCAGGGGCACCGGGGAGCTGTTTTTT
NA,TRBV6-1,NA,TRBJ1-1,CASSIEYGTEAFF,TGTGCCAGCTCCATTGAGTACGGCACTGAAGCTTTCTTT
NA,TRBV10-3,NA,TRBJ2-1,CAISESGGGVGGYNEQFF,TGTGCCATCAGTGAGTCAGGGGGGGGAGTTGGGGGCTACAATGAGCAGTTCTTC
NA,TRBV4-1,once,TRBJ1-5,CASSQDLQGGRPQHF,TGCGCCAGCAGCCAAGATTTACAGGGCGGAAGGCCCCAGCATTTT
NA,TRBV23-1,once,TRBJ1-5,CAGTQGKGGNQPQHF,TGCGCCGGCACCCAGGGGAAAGGAGGTAATCAGCCCCAGCATTTT
NA,TRBV30,NA,TRBJ2-5,CAWSVGDRQETQYF,TGTGCCTGGAGTGTAGGAGACAGGCAAGAGACCCAGTACTTC
TRBD2,TRBV9,NA,TRBJ2-2,CASSVRREGNTGELFF,TGTGCCAGCAGCGTAAGGCGGGAGGGGAACACCGGGGAGCTGTTTTTT
TRBD2,TRBV15,NA,TRBJ2-1,CATSRGAQLADYNEQFF,TGTGCCACCAGCAGAGGCGCGCAACTAGCGGATTACAATGAGCAGTTCTTC
NA,TRBV5-6,once,TRBJ1-1,CASSLRTAEAFF,TGTGCCAGCAGCTTGCGGACAGCTGAAGCTTTCTTT
TRBD2,TRBV6-5,NA,TRBJ2-5,CASSYLGGQETQYF,TGTGCCAGCAGTTATTTGGGGGGGCAAGAGACCCAGTACTTC
TRBD1,TRBV28,NA,TRBJ1-5,CASSPGQGVFQPQHF,TGTGCCAGCAGCCCGGGACAGGGCGTATTCCAGCCCCAGCATTTT
NA,TRBV7-9,NA,TRBJ1-6,CASSFATHPGNSPLHF,TGTGCCAGCAGCTTTGCGACCCATCCAGGGAATTCACCCCTCCACTTT
NA,TRBV6-4,NA,TRBJ2-3,CASKESAATDTQYF,TGTGCCAGTAAGGAGTCCGCTGCAACAGATACGCAGTATTTT
TRBD1,TRBV11-2,NA,TRBJ1-3,CASSLEITLQGLSGNTIYF,TGTGCCAGCAGCTTAGAGATCACGTTACAGGGGCTCTCGGGAAACACCATATATTTT
NA,TRBV2,NA,TRBJ1-1,CASRGGTEAFF,TGTGCCAGCAGAGGGGGAACTGAAGCTTTCTTT
TRBD1,TRBV19,NA,TRBJ1-2,CASSPTGGFISYTF,TGTGCCAGTAGCCCGACAGGGGGGTTTATAAGCTACACCTTC
NA,TRBV19,NA,TRBJ1-2,CASSPRVHYGYTF,TGTGCCAGTAGTCCGAGGGTCCACTATGGCTACACCTTC
NA,TRBV9,NA,TRBJ1-1,CASSVVPGRRAFF,TGTGCCAGCAGCGTAGTTCCAGGGCGGCGAGCTTTCTTT
TRBD1,TRBV6-5,NA,TRBJ2-7,CASSYGTDSYEQYF,TGTGCCAGCAGTTACGGGACAGACTCCTACGAGCAGTACTTC
NA,TRBV5-1,few,TRBJ1-1,CASSLEGTEAFF,TGCGCCAGCAGCTTGGAGGGGACTGAAGCTTTCTTT
NA,TRBV9,few,TRBJ2-1,CASSPARGNYNEQFF,TGTGCCAGCAGCCCCGCCCGAGGCAATTACAATGAGCAGTTCTTC
NA,TRBV6-5,NA,TRBJ2-7,CASSFTGTSESEQYF,TGTGCCAGCAGTTTTACCGGGACTTCAGAGAGCGAGCAGTACTTC
NA,TRBV2,NA,TRBJ1-3,CASSAGRGLELSGNTIYF,TGTGCCAGCAGTGCTGGAAGAGGGCTCGAATTATCCGGAAACACCATATATTTT
NA,TRBV5-4,NA,TRBJ1-4,CASSLQGGEKLFF,TGTGCCAGCAGCTTACAGGGTGGTGAAAAACTGTTTTTT
NA,TRBV5-5,few,TRBJ1-5,CASSPGWGNQPQHF,TGTGCCAGCAGCCCAGGATGGGGCAATCAGCCCCAGCATTTT
NA,TRBV7-9,NA,TRBJ1-3,CASSPAGVSGNTIYF,TGTGCCAGCAGCCCAGCAGGGGTCTCTGGAAACACCATATATTTT
TRBD1,TRBV11-2,few,TRBJ1-5,CASSPRQGSNQPQHF,TGTGCCAGCAGCCCACGACAGGGGAGCAATCAGCCCCAGCATTTT
NA,TRBV9,NA,TRBJ1-5,CASSVGQDSWQPQHF,TGTGCCAGCAGCGTAGGTCAGGATTCGTGGCAGCCCCAGCATTTT
NA,TRBV7-9,NA,TRBJ1-1,CASSLLFGSAGTEAFF,TGTGCCAGCAGCTTACTTTTCGGGTCCGCGGGGACTGAAGCTTTCTTT
NA,TRBV4-1,once,TRBJ2-2,CASSQTSTGPTGELFF,TGCGCCAGCAGCCAAACTTCCACAGGTCCAACCGGGGAGCTGTTTTTT
TRBD1,TRBV28,NA,TRBJ2-7,CASSLSTDRAYEQYF,TGTGCCAGCAGTTTATCCACGGACAGGGCATACGAGCAGTACTTC
TRBD1,TRBV14,NA,TRBJ1-2,CASSQPGQGYGYTF,TGTGCCAGCAGCCAACCGGGACAGGGGTATGGCTACACCTTC
TRBD1,TRBV5-1,NA,TRBJ1-4,CASSLGWGQGPPGTNEKLFF,TGCGCCAGCAGCTTGGGGTGGGGACAGGGACCTCCGGGGACTAATGAAAAACTGTTTTTT